The rows below give T cell receptor beta chains drawn from one sample of a study of OX40 agonist ivuxolimab in advanced cancers. Generated by immunoSEQ multiplex PCR, the TCRdb table keeps only in-frame clones and is missing some. Here the sample spans about 11,000 clones, 86% being singletons. Here the sequenced sample was CD4+ or CD8+ T cells sorted from blood, taken in a trial of the OX40 agonist ivuxolimab. The receptors here all came from an adult with an advanced solid tumor such as melanoma, head and neck, liver or kidney cancer. The CDR3 runs from the conserved cysteine through the conserved F or W. Fields, in order: CDR3 DNA, CDR3 protein, D gene, clone size, J gene, V gene. A D gene is named only where the DNA matches it firmly. The size entry is marked missing in some rows and otherwise reads once, few, many or a size class.

DNA: TGTGCCAGCAGCACAGACAGTTTCCCCTACGAGCAGTACTTC
CDR3: CASSTDSFPYEQYF
D: -
size: -
J: TRBJ2-7
V: TRBV7-2

DNA: TGTGCCAGCACGGAGGTTGGTTCGGGGACAGATACGCAGTATTTT
CDR3: CASTEVGSGTDTQYF
D: -
size: -
J: TRBJ2-3
V: TRBV27

DNA: TGTGCCAGCGAGACCCGGGACAGTCCGTACGAGCAGTACTTC
CDR3: CASETRDSPYEQYF
D: TRBD1
size: -
J: TRBJ2-7
V: TRBV28

DNA: TGTGCCAGCAGTGACTCGACTAGCGGGAATAATGAGCAGTTCTTC
CDR3: CASSDSTSGNNEQFF
D: TRBD2
size: -
J: TRBJ2-1
V: TRBV6-4

DNA: TGTGCCAGCAGTGAAATATCCGTGCCCCCTCTCGCCTCCGGGGAGCTGTTTTTT
CDR3: CASSEISVPPLASGELFF
D: -
size: -
J: TRBJ2-2
V: TRBV6-1

DNA: TGTGCCAGCAGTTCCGGACCGAGATTAGCCCAGCATTTT
CDR3: CASSSGPRLAQHF
D: -
size: -
J: TRBJ1-5
V: TRBV27

DNA: TGTGCCAGCAGCTGGACAGGGGCCTACCAAGAGACCCAGTACTTC
CDR3: CASSWTGAYQETQYF
D: TRBD1
size: -
J: TRBJ2-5
V: TRBV7-8

DNA: TGTGCCAGCAGTTCGACATGGTACAATGAGCAGTTCTTC
CDR3: CASSSTWYNEQFF
D: -
size: -
J: TRBJ2-1
V: TRBV27

DNA: TGTGCCAGCAGTTTGTCGCAGGCTTATTCACCCCTCCACTTT
CDR3: CASSLSQAYSPLHF
D: -
size: -
J: TRBJ1-6
V: TRBV28

DNA: TGTGCCAGCAGCTTAGGGACTAGCGGACCCACAGATACGCAGTATTTT
CDR3: CASSLGTSGPTDTQYF
D: TRBD2
size: -
J: TRBJ2-3
V: TRBV11-3

DNA: TGTGCCATCAGTGAGTCCCGAGGGCAGGGGACTAGCGGCGGATATTACGAGCAGTACTTC
CDR3: CAISESRGQGTSGGYYEQYF
D: TRBD2
size: once
J: TRBJ2-7
V: TRBV10-3

DNA: TGTGCCAGCAGTTACTCGTCGGGCGGGAGCGAGACCCAGTACTTC
CDR3: CASSYSSGGSETQYF
D: TRBD2
size: -
J: TRBJ2-5
V: TRBV6-5